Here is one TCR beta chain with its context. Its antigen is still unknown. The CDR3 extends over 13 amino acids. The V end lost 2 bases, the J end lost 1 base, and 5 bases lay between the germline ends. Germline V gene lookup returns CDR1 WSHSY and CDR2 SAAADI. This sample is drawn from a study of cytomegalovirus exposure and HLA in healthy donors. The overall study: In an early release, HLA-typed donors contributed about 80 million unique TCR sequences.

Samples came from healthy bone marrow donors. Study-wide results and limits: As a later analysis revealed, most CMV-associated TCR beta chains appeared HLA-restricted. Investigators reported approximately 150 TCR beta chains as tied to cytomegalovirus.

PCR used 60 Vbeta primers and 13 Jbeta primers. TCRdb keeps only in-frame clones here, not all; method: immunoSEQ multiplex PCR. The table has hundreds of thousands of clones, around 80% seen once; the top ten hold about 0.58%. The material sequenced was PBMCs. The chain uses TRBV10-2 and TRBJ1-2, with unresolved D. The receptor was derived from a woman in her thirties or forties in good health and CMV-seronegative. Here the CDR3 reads CASSERVNYGYTF. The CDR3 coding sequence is TGCGCCAGCAGTGAGAGAGTTAACTATGGCTACACCTTC.